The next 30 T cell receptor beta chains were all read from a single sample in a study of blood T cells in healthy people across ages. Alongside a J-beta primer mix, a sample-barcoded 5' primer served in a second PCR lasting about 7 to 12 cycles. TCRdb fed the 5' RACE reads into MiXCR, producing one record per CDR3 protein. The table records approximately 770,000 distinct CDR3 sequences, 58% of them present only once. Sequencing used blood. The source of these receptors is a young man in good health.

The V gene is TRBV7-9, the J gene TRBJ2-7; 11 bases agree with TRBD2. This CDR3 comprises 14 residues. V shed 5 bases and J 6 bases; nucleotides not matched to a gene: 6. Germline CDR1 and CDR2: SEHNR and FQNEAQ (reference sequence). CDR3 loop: CASSEPGLAVEQYF. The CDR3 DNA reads TGTGCCAGCAGCGAGCCGGGACTAGCGGTCGAGCAGTACTTC.

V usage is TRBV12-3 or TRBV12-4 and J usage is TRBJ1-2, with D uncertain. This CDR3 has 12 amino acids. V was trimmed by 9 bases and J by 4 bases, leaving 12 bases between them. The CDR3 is CASLANSYGYTF. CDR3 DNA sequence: TGTGCCAGTCTTGCGAATAGCTATGGCTACACCTTC.

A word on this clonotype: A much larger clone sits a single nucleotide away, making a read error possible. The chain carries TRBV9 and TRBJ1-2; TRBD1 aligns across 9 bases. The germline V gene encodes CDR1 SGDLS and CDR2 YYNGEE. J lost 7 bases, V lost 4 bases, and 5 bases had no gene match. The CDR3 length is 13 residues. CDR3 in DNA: TGTGCCAGCAGCCCCCGGGACAGGGCTGGCTACACCTTC. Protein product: CASSPRDRAGYTF.

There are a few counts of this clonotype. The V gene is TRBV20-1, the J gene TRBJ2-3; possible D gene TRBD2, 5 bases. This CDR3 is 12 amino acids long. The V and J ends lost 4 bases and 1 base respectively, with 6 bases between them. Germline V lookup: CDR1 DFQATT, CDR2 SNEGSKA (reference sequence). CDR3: CSANGGTDTQYF. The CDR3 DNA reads TGCAGTGCTAACGGGGGCACAGATACGCAGTATTTT.

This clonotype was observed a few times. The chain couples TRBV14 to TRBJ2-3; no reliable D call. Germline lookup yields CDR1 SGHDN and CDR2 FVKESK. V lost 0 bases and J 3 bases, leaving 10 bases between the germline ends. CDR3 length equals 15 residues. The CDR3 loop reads CASSQEYLVTDTQYF. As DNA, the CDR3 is TGTGCCAGCAGCCAAGAATACTTGGTTACAGATACGCAGTATTTT.

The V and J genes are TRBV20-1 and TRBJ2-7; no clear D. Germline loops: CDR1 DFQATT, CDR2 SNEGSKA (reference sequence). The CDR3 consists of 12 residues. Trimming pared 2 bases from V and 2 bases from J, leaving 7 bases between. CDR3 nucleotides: TGCAGTGCTAGACGGGCGACCTACGAGCAGTACTTC. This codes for CSARRATYEQYF.

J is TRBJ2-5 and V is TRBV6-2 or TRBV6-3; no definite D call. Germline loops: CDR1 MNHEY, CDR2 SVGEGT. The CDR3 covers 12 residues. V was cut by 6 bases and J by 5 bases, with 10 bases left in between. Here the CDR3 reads CASRVQTETQYF. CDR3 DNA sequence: TGTGCCAGCAGGGTCCAAACCGAGACCCAGTACTTC.

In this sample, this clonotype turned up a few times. The CDR3 DNA reads as TGTGCCAGCAGCCCAGCTAGCGGGGGGGCTCAAAACATTCAGTACTTC. Its translation is CASSPASGGAQNIQYF. The chain couples TRBV11-2 to TRBJ2-4; 12 positions match TRBD2. Germline assignment: CDR1 SGHAT and CDR2 FQNNGV. V lost 5 bases and J lost 5; bases outside the gene matches: 7. The CDR3 has 16 amino acids.

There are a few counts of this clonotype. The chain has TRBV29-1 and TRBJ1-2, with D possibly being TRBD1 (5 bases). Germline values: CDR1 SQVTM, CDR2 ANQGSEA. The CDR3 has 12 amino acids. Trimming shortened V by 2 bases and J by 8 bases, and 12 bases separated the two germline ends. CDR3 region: CSVEIGGNGYTF. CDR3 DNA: TGCAGCGTTGAAATCGGGGGTAACGGCTACACCTTC.

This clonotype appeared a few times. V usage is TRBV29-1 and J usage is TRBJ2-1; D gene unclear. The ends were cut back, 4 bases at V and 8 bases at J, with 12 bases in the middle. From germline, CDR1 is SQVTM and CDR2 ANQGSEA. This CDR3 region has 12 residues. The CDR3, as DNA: TGCAGCGTTGCCCGATTAAGGGATGAGCAGTTCTTC. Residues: CSVARLRDEQFF.

The CDR3 nucleotides are TGTGCCAGCAGCTTACGGGGCAGAGGATCGGCCCAGTACTTC. Its protein product is CASSLRGRGSAQYF. This rearrangement joins TRBV7-8 to TRBJ2-5, with D perhaps given as TRBD1 or TRBD2 (5 bases each). The germline CDR1 and CDR2 sequences are SGHVS and FQNEAQ. The CDR3 has 14 residues. V gave up 2 bases and J gave up 9 bases, with 16 bases separating them.

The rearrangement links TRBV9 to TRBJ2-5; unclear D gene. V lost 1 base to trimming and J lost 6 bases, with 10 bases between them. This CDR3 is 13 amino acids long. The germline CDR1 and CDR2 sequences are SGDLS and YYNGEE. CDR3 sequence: CASSVNSGKTQYF. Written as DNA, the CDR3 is TGTGCCAGCAGCGTAAATTCAGGAAAGACCCAGTACTTC.

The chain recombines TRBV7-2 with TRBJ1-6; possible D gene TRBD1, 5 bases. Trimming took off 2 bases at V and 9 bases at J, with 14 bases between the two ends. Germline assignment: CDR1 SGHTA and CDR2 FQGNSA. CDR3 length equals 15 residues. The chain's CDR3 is CASSLPGSEISPLHF. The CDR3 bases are TGTGCCAGCAGCTTACCAGGGTCGGAAATTTCACCCCTCCACTTT.

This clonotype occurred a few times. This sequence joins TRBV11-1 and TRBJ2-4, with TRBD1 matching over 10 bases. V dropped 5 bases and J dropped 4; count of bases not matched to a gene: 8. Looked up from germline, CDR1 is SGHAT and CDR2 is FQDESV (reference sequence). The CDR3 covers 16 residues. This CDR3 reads CASSPNAGQGKNIQYF. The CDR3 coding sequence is TGTGCCAGCAGCCCAAATGCGGGACAGGGGAAAAACATTCAGTACTTC.

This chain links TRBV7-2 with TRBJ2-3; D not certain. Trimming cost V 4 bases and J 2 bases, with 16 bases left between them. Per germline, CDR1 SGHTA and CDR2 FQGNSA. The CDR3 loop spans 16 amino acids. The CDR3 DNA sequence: TGTGCCAGCAGCTCCTACAACCTATTCGACACAGATACGCAGTATTTT. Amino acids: CASSSYNLFDTDTQYF.

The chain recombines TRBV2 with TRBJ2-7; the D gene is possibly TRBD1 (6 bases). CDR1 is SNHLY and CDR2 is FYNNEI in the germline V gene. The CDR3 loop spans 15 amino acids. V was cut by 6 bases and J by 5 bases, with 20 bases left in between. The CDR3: CASRLDSSSGNEQYF. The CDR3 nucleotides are TGTGCCAGCAGGCTGGACAGTTCTAGTGGAAACGAGCAGTACTTC.

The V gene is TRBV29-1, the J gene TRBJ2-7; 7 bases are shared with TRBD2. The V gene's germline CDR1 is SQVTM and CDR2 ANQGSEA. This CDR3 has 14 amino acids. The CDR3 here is CGAKSGRETYEQYF. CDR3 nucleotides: TGCGGCGCCAAGTCGGGGAGGGAGACCTACGAGCAGTACTTC.

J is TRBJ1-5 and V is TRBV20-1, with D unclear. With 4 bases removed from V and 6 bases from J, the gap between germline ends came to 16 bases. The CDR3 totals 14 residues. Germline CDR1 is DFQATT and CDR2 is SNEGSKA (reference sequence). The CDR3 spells CSATSGAGRQPQHF. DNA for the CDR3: TGCAGTGCTACGTCCGGAGCCGGGCGTCAGCCCCAGCATTTT.

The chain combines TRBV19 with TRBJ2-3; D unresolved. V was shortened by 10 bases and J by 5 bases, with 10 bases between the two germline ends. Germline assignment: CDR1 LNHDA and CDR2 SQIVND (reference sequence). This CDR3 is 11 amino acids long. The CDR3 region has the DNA TGTGCCACCGGACCCGGAGATACGCAGTATTTT. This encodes CATGPGDTQYF.

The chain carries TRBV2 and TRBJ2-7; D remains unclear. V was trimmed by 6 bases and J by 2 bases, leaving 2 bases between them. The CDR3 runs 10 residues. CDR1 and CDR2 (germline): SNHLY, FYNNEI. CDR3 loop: CASRAYEQYF. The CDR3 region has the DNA TGTGCCAGCAGGGCCTACGAGCAGTACTTC.

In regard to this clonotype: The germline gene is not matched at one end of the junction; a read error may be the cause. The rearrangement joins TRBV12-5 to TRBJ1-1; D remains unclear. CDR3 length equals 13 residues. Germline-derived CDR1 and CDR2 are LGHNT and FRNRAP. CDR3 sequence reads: CASGFGKNTEAFF. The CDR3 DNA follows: TGTGCTAGTGGTTTTGGCAAGAACACCGAAGCTTTCTTT.

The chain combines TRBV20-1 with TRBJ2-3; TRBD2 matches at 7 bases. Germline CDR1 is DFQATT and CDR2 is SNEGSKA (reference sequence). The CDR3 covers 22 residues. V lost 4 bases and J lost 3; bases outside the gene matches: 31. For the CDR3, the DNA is TGCAGTGCTATTTACGGCGTACCTCTACTCAGTTCTACGCGCGGGGGTACAGATACGCAGTATTTT. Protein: CSAIYGVPLLSSTRGGTDTQYF.

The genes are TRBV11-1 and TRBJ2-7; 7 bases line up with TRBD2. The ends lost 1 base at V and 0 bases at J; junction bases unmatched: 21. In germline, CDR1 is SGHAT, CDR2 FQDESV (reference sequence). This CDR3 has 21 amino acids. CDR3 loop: CASSLVLAVGDTSSVSYEQYF. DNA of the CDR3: TGTGCCAGCAGCTTAGTTCTAGCGGTCGGAGATACTAGTTCAGTCTCCTACGAGCAGTACTTC.

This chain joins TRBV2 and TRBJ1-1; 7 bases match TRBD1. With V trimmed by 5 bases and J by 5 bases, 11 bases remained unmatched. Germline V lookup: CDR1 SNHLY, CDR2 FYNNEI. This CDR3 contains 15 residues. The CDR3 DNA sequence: TGTGCCAGCAGTCCTAAACAGGGGACGGGTACTGAAGCTTTCTTT. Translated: CASSPKQGTGTEAFF.

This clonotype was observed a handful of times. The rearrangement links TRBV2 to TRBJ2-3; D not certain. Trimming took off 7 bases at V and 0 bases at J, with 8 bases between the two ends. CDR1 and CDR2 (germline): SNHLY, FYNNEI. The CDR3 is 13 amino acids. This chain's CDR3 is CASKALSTDTQYF. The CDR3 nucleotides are TGTGCCAGCAAGGCGCTCAGCACAGATACGCAGTATTTT.

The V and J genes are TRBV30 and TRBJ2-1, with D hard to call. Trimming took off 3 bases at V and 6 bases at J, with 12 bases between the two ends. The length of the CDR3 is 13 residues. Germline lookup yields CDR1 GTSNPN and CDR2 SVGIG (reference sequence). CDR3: CAWRPWAFNEQFF. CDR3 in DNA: TGTGCCTGGAGACCGTGGGCCTTCAATGAGCAGTTCTTC.

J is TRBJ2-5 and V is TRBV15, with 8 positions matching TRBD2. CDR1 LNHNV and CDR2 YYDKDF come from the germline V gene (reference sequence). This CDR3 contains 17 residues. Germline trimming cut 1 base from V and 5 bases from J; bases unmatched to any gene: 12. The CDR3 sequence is CATSRAAVAGSWETQYF. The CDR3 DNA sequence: TGTGCCACCAGCAGAGCTGCGGTAGCGGGGAGTTGGGAGACCCAGTACTTC.

CDR3 DNA sequence: TGCAGTGCCACGAAAACCGGGAGGCGAGGAGAGACCCAGTACTTC. Translated, it gives CSATKTGRRGETQYF. This chain connects TRBV20-1 to TRBJ2-5, with 7 bases identical to TRBD2. The J segment lost 4 bases and the V segment lost 6 bases, leaving 14 bases of the junction unmatched. CDR1 and CDR2 from the germline V gene are DFQATT and SNEGSKA (reference sequence). This CDR3 is 15 amino acids long.

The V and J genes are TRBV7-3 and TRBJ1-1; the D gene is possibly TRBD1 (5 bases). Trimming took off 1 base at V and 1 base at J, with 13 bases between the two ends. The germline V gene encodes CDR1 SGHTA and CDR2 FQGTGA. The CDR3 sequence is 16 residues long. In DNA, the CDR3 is TGTGCCAGCAGCTTAAATGGGGGATCGGGGAACACTGAAGCTTTCTTT. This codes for CASSLNGGSGNTEAFF.

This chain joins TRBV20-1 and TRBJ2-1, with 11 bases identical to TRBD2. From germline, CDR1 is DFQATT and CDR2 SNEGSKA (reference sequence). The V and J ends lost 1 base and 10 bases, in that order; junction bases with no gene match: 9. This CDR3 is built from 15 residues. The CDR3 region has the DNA TGCAGTGCTAGAGTAGCGGGGGGGCAAACGATCGAGCAGTTCTTC. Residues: CSARVAGGQTIEQFF.